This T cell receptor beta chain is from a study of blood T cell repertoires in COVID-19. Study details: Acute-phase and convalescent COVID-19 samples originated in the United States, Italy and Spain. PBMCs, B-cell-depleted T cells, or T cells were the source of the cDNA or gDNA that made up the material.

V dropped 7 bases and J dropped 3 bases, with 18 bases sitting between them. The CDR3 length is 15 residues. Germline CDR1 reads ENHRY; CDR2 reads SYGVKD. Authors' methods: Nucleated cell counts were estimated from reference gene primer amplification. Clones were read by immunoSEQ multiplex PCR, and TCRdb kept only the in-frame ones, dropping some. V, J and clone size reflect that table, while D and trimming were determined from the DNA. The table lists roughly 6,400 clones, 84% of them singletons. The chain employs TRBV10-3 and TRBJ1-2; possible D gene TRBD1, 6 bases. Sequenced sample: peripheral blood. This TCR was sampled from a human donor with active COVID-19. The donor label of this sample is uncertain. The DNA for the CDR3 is TGTGCCATCAAAACCACATTGACAGGATACTATGGCTACACCTTC. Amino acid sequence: CAIKTTLTGYYGYTF.